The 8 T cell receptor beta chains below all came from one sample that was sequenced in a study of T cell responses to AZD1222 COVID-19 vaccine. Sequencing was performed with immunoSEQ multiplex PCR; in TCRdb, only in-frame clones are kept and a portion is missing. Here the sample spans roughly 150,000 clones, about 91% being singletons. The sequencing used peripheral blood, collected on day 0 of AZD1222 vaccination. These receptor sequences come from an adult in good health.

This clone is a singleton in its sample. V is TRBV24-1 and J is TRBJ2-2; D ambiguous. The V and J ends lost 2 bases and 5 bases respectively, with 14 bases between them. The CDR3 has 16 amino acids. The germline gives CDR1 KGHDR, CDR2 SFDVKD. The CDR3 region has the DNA TGTGCCACCAGTGATTCCCTACGGGCAGGAACCGGGGAGCTGTTTTTT. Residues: CATSDSLRAGTGELFF.

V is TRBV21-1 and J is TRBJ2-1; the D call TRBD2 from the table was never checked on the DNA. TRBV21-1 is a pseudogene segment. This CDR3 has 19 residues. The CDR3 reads CASSKVRLAGGPVYNEQFF. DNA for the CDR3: TGTGCCAGCAGCAAAGTCCGACTAGCGGGAGGGCCCGTCTACAATGAGCAGTTCTTC.

In nucleotides, the CDR3 is TGTGCCACCAGCAAGGGACAGGGAGGGACTGAAGCTTTCTTT. Its protein is CATSKGQGGTEAFF. The chain links TRBV24-1 to TRBJ1-1, with 9 nucleotides matching TRBD1. This CDR3 comprises 14 residues. Germline V CDR1 and CDR2: KGHDR, SFDVKD. Trimming cost V 7 bases and J 5 bases; bases outside gene matches: 7.

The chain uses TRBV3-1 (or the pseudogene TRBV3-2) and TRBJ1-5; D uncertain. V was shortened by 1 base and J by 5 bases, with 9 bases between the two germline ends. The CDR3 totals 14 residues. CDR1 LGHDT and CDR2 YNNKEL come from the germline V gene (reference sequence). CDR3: CASSQVRLYQPQHF. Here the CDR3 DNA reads TGTGCCAGCAGCCAAGTCAGGTTGTATCAGCCCCAGCATTTT.

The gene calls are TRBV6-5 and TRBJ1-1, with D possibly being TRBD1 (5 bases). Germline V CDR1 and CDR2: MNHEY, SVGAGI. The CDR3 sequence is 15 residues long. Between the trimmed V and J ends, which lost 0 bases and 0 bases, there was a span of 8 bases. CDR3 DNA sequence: TGTGCCAGCAGTTACTCGGGGGGAATGAACACTGAAGCTTTCTTT. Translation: CASSYSGGMNTEAFF.

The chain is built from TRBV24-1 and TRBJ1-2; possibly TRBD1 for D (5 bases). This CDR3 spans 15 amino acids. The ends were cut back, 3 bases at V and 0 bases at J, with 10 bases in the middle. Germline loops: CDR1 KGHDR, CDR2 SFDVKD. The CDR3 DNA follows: TGTGCCACCAGTGATCCAGGGCGACCTAACTATGGCTACACCTTC. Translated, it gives CATSDPGRPNYGYTF.

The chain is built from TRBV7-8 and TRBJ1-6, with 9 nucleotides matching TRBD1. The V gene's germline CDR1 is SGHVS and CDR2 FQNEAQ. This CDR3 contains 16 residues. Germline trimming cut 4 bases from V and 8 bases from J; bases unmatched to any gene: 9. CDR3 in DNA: TGTGCCAGCAGCTGGGGACAGGGAGGGACGGATTCACCCCTCCACTTT. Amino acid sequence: CASSWGQGGTDSPLHF.

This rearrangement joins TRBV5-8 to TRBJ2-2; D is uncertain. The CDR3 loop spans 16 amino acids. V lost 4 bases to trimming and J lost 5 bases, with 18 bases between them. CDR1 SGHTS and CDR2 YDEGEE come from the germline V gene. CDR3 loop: CASSPYPLGKTGELFF. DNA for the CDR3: TGTGCCAGCAGCCCTTACCCCCTAGGAAAAACCGGGGAGCTGTTTTTT.